This TCR beta chain was captured in a study of spatial heterogeneity in lung cancer. Time point indicated: sample taken at primary tumor resection. Frozen PBMC, nontumor lung or tumor provided whole RNA, which was sequenced unsorted. Samples were donated by 72 untreated early-stage non-small cell lung cancer patients. This clonotype has more than one count but fewer than ten. Every cDNA TCR molecule received its own unique molecular identifier. One entry per CDR3 protein, called by TCRdb with MiXCR from the 5' RACE reads. The sample has more than 9,500 distinct CDR3 sequences, 17% seen once; the top ten hold roughly 52%. The TCR was taken from a male donor with early-stage non-small cell lung cancer. The specimen was PBMCs, collected at surgery.

The CDR3 sequence is CASSLGQTATNEKLFF. CDR3 sequence (DNA): TGTGCCAGCAGTTTGGGACAGACTGCAACTAATGAAAAACTGTTTTTT. The chain uses TRBV27 and TRBJ1-4, with 7 bases fitting TRBD1. V dropped 3 bases and J dropped 0; count of bases not matched to a gene: 4. CDR1 MNHEY and CDR2 SMNVEV come from the germline V gene (reference sequence). The CDR3 spans 16 residues.